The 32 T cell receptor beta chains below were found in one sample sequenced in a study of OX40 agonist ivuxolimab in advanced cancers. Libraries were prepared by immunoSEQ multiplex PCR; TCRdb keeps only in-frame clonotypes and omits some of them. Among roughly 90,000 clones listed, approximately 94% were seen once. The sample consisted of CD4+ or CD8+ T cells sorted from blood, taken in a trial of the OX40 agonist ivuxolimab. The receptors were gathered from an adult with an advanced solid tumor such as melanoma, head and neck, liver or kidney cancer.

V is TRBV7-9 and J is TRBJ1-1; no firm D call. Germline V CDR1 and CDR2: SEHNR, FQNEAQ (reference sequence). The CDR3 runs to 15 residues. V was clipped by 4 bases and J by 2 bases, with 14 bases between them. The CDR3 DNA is TGTGCCAGCAGCTACCCCACAGACCGAAACACTGAAGCTTTCTTT. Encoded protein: CASSYPTDRNTEAFF.

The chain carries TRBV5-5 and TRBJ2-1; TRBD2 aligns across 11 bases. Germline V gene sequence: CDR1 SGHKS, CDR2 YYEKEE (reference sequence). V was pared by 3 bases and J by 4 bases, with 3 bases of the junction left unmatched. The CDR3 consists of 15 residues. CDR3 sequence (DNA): TGTGCCAGCAGCTGGGGGACTAGCGGTTACAATGAGCAGTTCTTC. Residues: CASSWGTSGYNEQFF.

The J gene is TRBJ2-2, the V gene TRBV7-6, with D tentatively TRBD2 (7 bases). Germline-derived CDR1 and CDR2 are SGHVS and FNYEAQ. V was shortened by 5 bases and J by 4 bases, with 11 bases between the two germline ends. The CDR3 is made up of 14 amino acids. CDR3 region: CASSGRGATGELFF. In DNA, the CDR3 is TGTGCCAGCAGCGGACGGGGGGCCACCGGGGAGCTGTTTTTT.

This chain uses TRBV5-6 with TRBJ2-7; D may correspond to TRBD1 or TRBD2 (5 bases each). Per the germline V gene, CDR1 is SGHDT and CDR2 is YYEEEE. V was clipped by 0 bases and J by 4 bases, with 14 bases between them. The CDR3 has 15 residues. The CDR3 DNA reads TGTGCCAGCAGCTTGGGAGGGGTCGGCGAGTACGAGCAGTACTTC. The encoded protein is CASSLGGVGEYEQYF.

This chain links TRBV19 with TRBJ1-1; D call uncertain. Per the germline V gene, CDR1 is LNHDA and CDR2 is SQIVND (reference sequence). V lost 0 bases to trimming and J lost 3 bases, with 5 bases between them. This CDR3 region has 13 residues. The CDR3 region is CASSIETDTEAFF. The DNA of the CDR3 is TGTGCCAGTAGTATAGAAACAGACACTGAAGCTTTCTTT.

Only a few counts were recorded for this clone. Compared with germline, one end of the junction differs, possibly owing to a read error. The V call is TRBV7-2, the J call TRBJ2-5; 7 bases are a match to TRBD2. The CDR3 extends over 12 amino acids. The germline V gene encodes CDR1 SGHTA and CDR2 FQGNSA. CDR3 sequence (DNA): TGTGCCAGCAGCGACGACCGGGACTACTGGAACTTC. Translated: CASSDDRDYWNF.

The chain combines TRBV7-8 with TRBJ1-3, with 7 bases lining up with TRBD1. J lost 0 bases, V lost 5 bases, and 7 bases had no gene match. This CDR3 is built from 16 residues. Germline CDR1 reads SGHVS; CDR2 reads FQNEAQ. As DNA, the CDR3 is TGTGCCAGCAGCCCGCGGCGGGACAGCTCTGGAAACACCATATATTTT. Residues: CASSPRRDSSGNTIYF.

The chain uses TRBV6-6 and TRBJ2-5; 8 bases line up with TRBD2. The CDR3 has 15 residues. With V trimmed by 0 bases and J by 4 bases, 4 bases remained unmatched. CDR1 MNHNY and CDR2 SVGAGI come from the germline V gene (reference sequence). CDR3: CASSYSAGARETQYF. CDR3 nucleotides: TGTGCCAGCAGTTACTCAGCGGGAGCCAGAGAGACCCAGTACTTC.

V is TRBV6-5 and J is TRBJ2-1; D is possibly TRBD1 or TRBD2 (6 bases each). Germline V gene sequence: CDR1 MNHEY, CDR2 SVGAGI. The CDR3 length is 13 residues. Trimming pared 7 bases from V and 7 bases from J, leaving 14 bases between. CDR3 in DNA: TGTGCCAGCAATAAGGGGGGCGGGAATGAGCAGTTCTTC. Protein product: CASNKGGGNEQFF.

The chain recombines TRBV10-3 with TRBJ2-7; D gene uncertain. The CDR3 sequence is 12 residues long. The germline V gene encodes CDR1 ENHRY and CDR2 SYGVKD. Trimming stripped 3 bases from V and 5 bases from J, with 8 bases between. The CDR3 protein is CAISESPNEQYF. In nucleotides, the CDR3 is TGTGCCATCAGTGAAAGCCCTAACGAGCAGTACTTC.

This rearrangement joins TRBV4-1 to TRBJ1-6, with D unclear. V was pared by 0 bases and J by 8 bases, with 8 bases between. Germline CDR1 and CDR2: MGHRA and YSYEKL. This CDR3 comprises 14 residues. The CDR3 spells CASSQDLGDSPLHF. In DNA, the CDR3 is TGCGCCAGCAGCCAAGATCTTGGTGATTCACCCCTCCACTTT.

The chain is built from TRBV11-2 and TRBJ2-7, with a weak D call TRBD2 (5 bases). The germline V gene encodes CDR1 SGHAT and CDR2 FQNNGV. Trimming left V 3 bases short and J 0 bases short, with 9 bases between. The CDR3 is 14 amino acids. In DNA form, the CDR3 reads TGTGCCAGCAGCTTTAGCGAGAGCTCCTACGAGCAGTACTTC. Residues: CASSFSESSYEQYF.

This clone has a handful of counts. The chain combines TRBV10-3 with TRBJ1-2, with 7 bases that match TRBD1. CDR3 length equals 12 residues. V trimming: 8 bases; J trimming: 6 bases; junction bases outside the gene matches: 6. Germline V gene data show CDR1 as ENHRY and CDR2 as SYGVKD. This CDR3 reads CAIRDSTDGYTF. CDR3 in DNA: TGTGCCATCCGGGACAGCACAGATGGCTACACCTTC.

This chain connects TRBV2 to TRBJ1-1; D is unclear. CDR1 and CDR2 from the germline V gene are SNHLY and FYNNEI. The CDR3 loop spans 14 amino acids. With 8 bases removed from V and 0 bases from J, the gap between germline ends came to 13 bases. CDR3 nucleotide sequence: TGTGCCAGCTTCAAGGAAACCTTGAACACTGAAGCTTTCTTT. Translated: CASFKETLNTEAFF.

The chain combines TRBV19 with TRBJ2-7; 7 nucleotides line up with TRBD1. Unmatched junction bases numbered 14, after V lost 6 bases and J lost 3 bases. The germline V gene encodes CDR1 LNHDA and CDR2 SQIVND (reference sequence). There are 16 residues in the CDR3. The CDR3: CASSLGDRSDFYEQYF. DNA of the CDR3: TGTGCCAGTAGCCTCGGGGACAGAAGCGATTTCTACGAGCAGTACTTC.

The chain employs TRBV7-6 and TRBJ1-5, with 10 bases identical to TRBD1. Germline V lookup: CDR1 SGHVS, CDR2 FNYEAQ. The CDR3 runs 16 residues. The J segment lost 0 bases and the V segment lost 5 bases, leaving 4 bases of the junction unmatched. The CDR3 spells CASSPRQGASNQPQHF. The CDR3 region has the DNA TGTGCCAGCAGCCCCCGACAGGGGGCTAGCAATCAGCCCCAGCATTTT.

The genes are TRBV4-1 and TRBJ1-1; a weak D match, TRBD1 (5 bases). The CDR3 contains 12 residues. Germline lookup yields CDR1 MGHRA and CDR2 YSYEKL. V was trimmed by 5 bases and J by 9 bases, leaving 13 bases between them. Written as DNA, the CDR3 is TGCGCCAGCAGCGGGGGTGGGGATCAAGCTTTCTTT. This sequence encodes CASSGGGDQAFF.

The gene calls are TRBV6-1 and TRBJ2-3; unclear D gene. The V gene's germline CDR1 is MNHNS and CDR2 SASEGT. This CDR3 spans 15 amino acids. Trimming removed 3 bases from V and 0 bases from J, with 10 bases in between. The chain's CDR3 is CASSDYYSSTDTQYF. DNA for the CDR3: TGTGCCAGCAGTGATTATTATTCTAGCACAGATACGCAGTATTTT.

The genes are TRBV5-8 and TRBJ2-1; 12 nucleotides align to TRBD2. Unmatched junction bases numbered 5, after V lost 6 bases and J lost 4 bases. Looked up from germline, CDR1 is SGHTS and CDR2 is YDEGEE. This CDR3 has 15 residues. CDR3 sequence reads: CASILLAGGYNEQFF. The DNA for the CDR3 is TGTGCCAGCATCCTGCTAGCGGGGGGGTACAATGAGCAGTTCTTC. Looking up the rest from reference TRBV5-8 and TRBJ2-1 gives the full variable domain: EAGVTQSPTHLIKTRGQQATLRCSPISGHTSVYWYQQALGLGLQFLLWYDEGEERNRGNFPPRFSGRQFPNYSSELNVNALELEDSALYLCASILLAGGYNEQFFGPGTRLTVL.

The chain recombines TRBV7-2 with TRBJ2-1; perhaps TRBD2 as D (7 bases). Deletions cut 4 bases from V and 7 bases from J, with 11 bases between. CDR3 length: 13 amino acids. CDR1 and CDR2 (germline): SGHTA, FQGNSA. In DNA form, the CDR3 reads TGTGCCAGCAGCTCTAGGGGGGGTAATGAGCAGTTCTTC. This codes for CASSSRGGNEQFF.

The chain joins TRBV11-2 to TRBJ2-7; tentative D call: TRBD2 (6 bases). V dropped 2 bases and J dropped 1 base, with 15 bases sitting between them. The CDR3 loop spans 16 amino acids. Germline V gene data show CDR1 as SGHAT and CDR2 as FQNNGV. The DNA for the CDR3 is TGTGCCAGCAGCTTAACGCGGGGCGTCAAATCCTACGAGCAGTACTTC. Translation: CASSLTRGVKSYEQYF.

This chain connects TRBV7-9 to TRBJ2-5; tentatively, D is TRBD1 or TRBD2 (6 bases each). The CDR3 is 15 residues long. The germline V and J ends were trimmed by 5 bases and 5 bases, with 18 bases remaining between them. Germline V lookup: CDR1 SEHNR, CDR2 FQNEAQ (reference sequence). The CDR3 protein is CASSPLAERGETQYF. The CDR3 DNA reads TGTGCCAGCAGCCCCTTAGCGGAGAGGGGGGAGACCCAGTACTTC.

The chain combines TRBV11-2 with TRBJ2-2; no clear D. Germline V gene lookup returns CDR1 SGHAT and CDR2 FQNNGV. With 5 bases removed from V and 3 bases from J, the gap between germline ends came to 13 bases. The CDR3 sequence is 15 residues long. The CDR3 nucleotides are TGTGCCAGCAGCCCGGTGGAAGGAGACACCGGGGAGCTGTTTTTT. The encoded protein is CASSPVEGDTGELFF. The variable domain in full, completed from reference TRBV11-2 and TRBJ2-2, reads EAGVAQSPRYKIIEKRQSVAFWCNPISGHATLYWYQQILGQGPKLLIQFQNNGVVDDSQLPKDRFSAERLKGVDSTLKIQPAKLEDSAVYLCASSPVEGDTGELFFGEGSRLTVL.

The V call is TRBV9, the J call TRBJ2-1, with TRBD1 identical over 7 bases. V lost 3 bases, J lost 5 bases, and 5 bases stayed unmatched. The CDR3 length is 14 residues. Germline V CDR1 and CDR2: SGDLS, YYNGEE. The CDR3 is CASSGTGVHNEQFF. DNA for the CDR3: TGTGCCAGCAGCGGTACAGGGGTCCACAATGAGCAGTTCTTC.

Here the CDR3 DNA reads TGTGCCAGCAGCGTAGGCGGAACAGGGAATCACTATGGCTACACCTTC. Encoded protein: CASSVGGTGNHYGYTF. V and J are TRBV9 and TRBJ1-2; D may be TRBD1 (6 bases). From germline, CDR1 is SGDLS and CDR2 YYNGEE. The CDR3 is made up of 16 amino acids. V lost 0 bases to trimming and J lost 3 bases, with 15 bases between them.

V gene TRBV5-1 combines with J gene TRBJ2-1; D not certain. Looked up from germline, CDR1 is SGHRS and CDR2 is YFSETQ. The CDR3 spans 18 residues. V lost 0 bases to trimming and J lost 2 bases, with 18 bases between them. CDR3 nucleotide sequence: TGCGCCAGCAGCTTGGTGGTCGGGTCCCAACCTCCCTACAATGAGCAGTTCTTC. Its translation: CASSLVVGSQPPYNEQFF. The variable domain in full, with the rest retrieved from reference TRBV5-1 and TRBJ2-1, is KAGVTQTPRYLIKTRGQQVTLSCSPISGHRSVSWYQQTPGQGLQFLFEYFSETQRNKGNFPGRFSGRQFSNSRSEMNVSTLELGDSALYLCASSLVVGSQPPYNEQFFGPGTRLTVL.

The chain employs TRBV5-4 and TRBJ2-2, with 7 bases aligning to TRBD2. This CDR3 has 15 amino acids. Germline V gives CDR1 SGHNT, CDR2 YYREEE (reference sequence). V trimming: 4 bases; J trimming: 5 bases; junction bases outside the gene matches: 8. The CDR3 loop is CASSAPGLPTGELFF. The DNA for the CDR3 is TGTGCCAGCAGCGCTCCGGGACTACCTACCGGGGAGCTGTTTTTT.

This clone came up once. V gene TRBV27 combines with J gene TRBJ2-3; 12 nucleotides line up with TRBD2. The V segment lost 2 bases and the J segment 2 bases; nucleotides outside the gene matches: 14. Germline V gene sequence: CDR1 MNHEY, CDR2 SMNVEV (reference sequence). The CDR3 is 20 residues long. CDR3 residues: CASSLIPGLAGPYPTDTQYF. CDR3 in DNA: TGTGCCAGCAGTTTAATCCCGGGACTAGCGGGCCCTTACCCCACAGATACGCAGTATTTT.

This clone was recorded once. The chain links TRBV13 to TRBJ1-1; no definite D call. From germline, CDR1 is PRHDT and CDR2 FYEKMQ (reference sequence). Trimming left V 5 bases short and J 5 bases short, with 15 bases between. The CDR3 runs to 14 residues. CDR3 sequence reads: CASSLGQWGTEAFF. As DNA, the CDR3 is TGTGCCAGCAGCCTCGGGCAGTGGGGTACTGAAGCTTTCTTT. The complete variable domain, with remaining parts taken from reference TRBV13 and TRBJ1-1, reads AAGVIQSPRHLIKEKRETATLKCYPIPRHDTVYWYQQGPGQDPQFLISFYEKMQSDKGSIPDRFSAQQFSDYHSELNMSSLELGDSALYFCASSLGQWGTEAFFGQGTRLTVV.

CDR3 loop: CASSLFGLAGEETQYF. The CDR3 DNA reads as TGTGCCAGCAGTTTATTTGGCCTAGCGGGAGAAGAGACCCAGTACTTC. The chain couples TRBV28 to TRBJ2-5; 10 bases align to TRBD2. The length of the CDR3 is 16 residues. Germline trimming cut 1 base from V and 3 bases from J; bases unmatched to any gene: 5. Germline CDR1 MDHEN, CDR2 SYDVKM.

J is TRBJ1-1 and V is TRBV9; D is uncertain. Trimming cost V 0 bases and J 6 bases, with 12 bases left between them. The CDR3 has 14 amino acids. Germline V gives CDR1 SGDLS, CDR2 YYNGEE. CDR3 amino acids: CASSVGNVGPEAFF. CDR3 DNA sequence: TGTGCCAGCAGCGTAGGGAACGTCGGGCCTGAAGCTTTCTTT.

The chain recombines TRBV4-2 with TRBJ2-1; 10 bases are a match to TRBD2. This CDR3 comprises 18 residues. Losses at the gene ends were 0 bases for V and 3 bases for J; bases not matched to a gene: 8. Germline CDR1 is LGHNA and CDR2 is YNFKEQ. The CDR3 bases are TGTGCCAGCAGCCAAGATACGGGACTAGCGAGTTTCTACAATGAGCAGTTCTTC. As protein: CASSQDTGLASFYNEQFF.